This TCR beta chain appears in the sequencing data of a study of blood T cell repertoires in COVID-19. This CDR3 is 15 amino acids long. Germline V CDR1 and CDR2: LGHDT, YNNKEL (reference sequence). V was cut by 3 bases and J by 5 bases, with 17 bases left in between. Assay: immunoSEQ multiplex PCR; the TCRdb copy retains only in-frame clones and omits some. The data show under 250,000 clones, with 75% to 85% seen just once and about 4.8% held by the top ten. This TCR derives from a woman aged 70-85 years with acute or convalescent COVID-19. Sequenced material: peripheral blood. The genes are TRBV3-1 (or the pseudogene TRBV3-2) and TRBJ2-7; tentative D call: TRBD2 (6 bases). The CDR3 protein is CASSHRGTVTNEQYF. DNA for the CDR3: TGTGCCAGCAGCCACCGGGGGACCGTCACCAACGAGCAGTACTTC.